The 8 T cell receptor beta chains presented below share a single source sample, sequenced in a study of CD8+CD57+ T cells in acquired aplastic anemia. The template for TCR beta VDJ and CDR3 sequence profiling was genomic DNA. TCRdb re-called the reads through MiXCR, storing one row per CDR3 protein. Altogether some 200,000 distinct CDR3 sequences are present, around 60% being singletons, with the ten largest covering approximately 32%. Sequenced material: sorted CD4+, CD8+, or CD8+CD57+ T cells (not recorded which) from PBMCs. The receptors originated from a human donor in good health.

This clonotype was seen a single time. In DNA form, the CDR3 reads TGCAACAAGATGTCGGGGGGGAAAGAGACCCAGTACTTC. It specifies CNKMSGGKETQYF. The chain employs TRBV20-1 and TRBJ2-5, with TRBD2 matching 8 bases. There are 13 residues in the CDR3. Germline assignment: CDR1 DFQATT and CDR2 SNEGSKA (reference sequence).

Ten or more counts support this clonotype. The V and J genes are TRBV7-9 and TRBJ2-1; TRBD2 agrees at 12 bases. Germline lookup yields CDR1 SEHNR and CDR2 FQNEAQ (reference sequence). Germline trimming cut 8 bases from V and 10 bases from J; bases unmatched to any gene: 21. The CDR3 has 18 residues. This CDR3 reads CASEPTSGGLVGLFEQFF. The CDR3 region has the DNA TGTGCCAGCGAACCCACTAGCGGGGGGCTGGTGGGTCTTTTCGAGCAGTTCTTC.

The chain is built from TRBV10-2 and TRBJ2-2, with unresolved D. The CDR3 covers 14 residues. The germline V gene has CDR1 WSHSY and CDR2 SAAADI. The V and J ends lost 2 bases and 7 bases respectively, with 11 bases between them. The CDR3 spells CASSEAIRNGELFF. The CDR3 nucleotides are TGCGCCAGCAGTGAGGCCATTAGGAACGGGGAGCTGTTTTTT.

The table lists this clonotype with many counts. The chain links TRBV6-5 to TRBJ2-1, with D unresolved. Germline V gene data show CDR1 as MNHEY and CDR2 as SVGAGI. The CDR3 is 15 amino acids. V lost 0 bases to trimming and J lost 8 bases, with 14 bases between them. The CDR3 protein is CASSYSTYMADEQFF. Here the CDR3 DNA reads TGTGCCAGCAGTTACTCGACGTACATGGCCGATGAGCAGTTCTTC.

This chain connects TRBV11-1 to TRBJ2-7; D remains ambiguous. Germline V gives CDR1 SGHAT, CDR2 FQDESV (reference sequence). V lost 0 bases, J lost 6 bases, and 9 bases lay in between. The CDR3 spans 13 residues. CDR3 in amino acids: CASSLAEVGEQYF. The CDR3 region has the DNA TGTGCCAGCAGCTTAGCGGAAGTCGGCGAGCAGTACTTC.

This clonotype was observed a few times. The chain couples TRBV9 to TRBJ1-1; 8 bases align to TRBD1. Germline V gene data show CDR1 as SGDLS and CDR2 as YYNGEE. The trim removed 2 bases at V and 7 bases at J, leaving 4 bases unmatched. The CDR3 has 13 residues. CDR3 DNA: TGTGCCAGCAGCGTCGGACAGGGCGTTGAAGCTTTCTTT. Translated: CASSVGQGVEAFF.

This chain uses TRBV7-8 with TRBJ2-7; perhaps TRBD2 as D (6 bases). V gave up 4 bases and J gave up 2 bases, with 12 bases separating them. The CDR3 loop spans 14 amino acids. Germline-derived CDR1 and CDR2 are SGHVS and FQNEAQ. This chain's CDR3 is CASSSRDGPYEQYF. The DNA of the CDR3 is TGTGCCAGCAGCTCGCGGGACGGACCCTACGAGCAGTACTTC. Combining the CDR3 with reference TRBV7-8 and TRBJ2-7 gives the whole variable domain GAGVSQSPRYKVAKRGQDVALRCDPISGHVSLFWYQQALGQGPEFLTYFQNEAQLDKSGLPSDRFFAERPEGSVSTLKIQRTQQEDSAVYLCASSSRDGPYEQYFGPGTRLTVT.

The gene calls are TRBV20-1 and TRBJ1-1; 10 nucleotides agree with TRBD1. CDR1 and CDR2 from the germline V gene are DFQATT and SNEGSKA (reference sequence). With V trimmed by 2 bases and J by 4 bases, 7 bases remained unmatched. This CDR3 has 15 amino acids. The CDR3 protein is CSARMDRGTGTEAFF. The CDR3 nucleotides read TGCAGTGCTAGAATGGACAGGGGGACCGGCACTGAAGCTTTCTTT.